The subject of this entry is one T cell receptor (beta chain). The sample belongs to a study of blood T cell repertoires in COVID-19. Study information: COVID-19 samples from acute and convalescent phases originated in the United States, Italy and Spain. From T cells, B-cell-depleted T cells, or PBMCs came the material, which was cDNA or gDNA.

In the study's own analysis: Nucleated cell counts were estimated from reference gene primer amplification. Some clones are missing from TCRdb's copy, which holds only in-frame ones; the method was immunoSEQ multiplex PCR. V, J and clone size were drawn from that table, and D and trimming were deduced from the DNA. The repertoire holds 37,000 or so clones, 60% to 85% seen once, with just under 2% in the top ten. The length of the CDR3 is 13 residues. Trimming removed 5 bases at V and 8 bases at J, with 15 bases between. The J gene is TRBJ1-1, the V gene TRBV12-3 or TRBV12-4; D not certain. This TCR was recovered from a man in his sixties with active COVID-19. Material: peripheral blood. Written as DNA, the CDR3 is TGTGCCAGCAGTCTTTACGCAGGCCCCGAAGCTTTCTTT. It translates to CASSLYAGPEAFF.